This TCR beta chain comes out of a study of T cells in Graves' hyperthyroidism and ophthalmopathy. The investigators amplified TCR beta CDR3 regions from RNA transcripts. When the TCR CDR3 underwent first-round RT-PCR, the HTBI primer set was used. Each CDR3 protein gets one entry after TCRdb re-called the multiplex PCR reads with MiXCR. The sample includes 50,000 to 60,000 distinct CDR3 sequences, roughly 50% of them seen just once. A note on this clonotype: Its antigen is unidentified.

The study, taken as a whole, reports: The majority of expanded thyroid clonotypes above 0.001 also appeared in blood. Median prediction lead before ophthalmopathy onset was 6 to 8 months with the model.

V was pared by 6 bases and J by 8 bases, with 19 bases between. This CDR3 is 14 amino acids long. Germline assignment: CDR1 SGHAT and CDR2 FQNNGV. The material sequenced was blood. This TCR derives from a woman between 50 and 59 years old with Graves' ophthalmopathy. The chain is built from TRBV11-2 and TRBJ1-2, with D hard to call. This CDR3 is CASSRLVGPGGYTF. The CDR3 nucleotides are TGTGCCAGCAGTAGACTAGTCGGGCCCGGAGGCTACACCTTC.